This TCR beta chain is from a study of blood T cell repertoires in COVID-19. Trimming took 3 bases from V and 10 from J; bases not matched to a gene: 14. The germline V gene encodes CDR1 MGHDK and CDR2 SYGVNS. This CDR3 is built from 15 residues. The protocol was immunoSEQ multiplex PCR, while the TCRdb copy is restricted to in-frame clones and leaves out a portion. There are 100,000 to 110,000 clones in the sample; around 81% occur only once, and 13% lies in the top ten. This receptor was identified in a man in his fifties with active or convalescent COVID-19. The rearrangement joins TRBV25-1 to TRBJ2-7, with TRBD1 matching 8 bases. What was sequenced was peripheral blood. The CDR3 here is CASSDSGTGEGYQYF. CDR3 bases: TGTGCCAGCAGTGATTCTGGGACAGGTGAGGGTTATCAGTACTTC.